Listed below are T cell receptor beta chains from one sample, sequenced in a study of cytomegalovirus exposure and HLA in healthy donors. The protocol was immunoSEQ multiplex PCR, while the TCRdb copy is restricted to in-frame clones and leaves out a portion. The table has 200,000 or so clones, roughly 84% seen once; the top ten hold about 0.25%. The specimen was PBMCs. These receptor sequences come from a boy younger than 18 in good health and CMV-seronegative. Both conserved end residues are part of each CDR3.

TRBV9	TRBJ1-2	CASSSRNYGYTF
TRBV2	TRBJ1-3	CASRAIRTSREGSGNTIYF
TRBV5-6	TRBJ2-7	CASSYGTGERYEQYF
TRBV6-1	TRBJ2-5	CASSQARVLQETQYF
TRBV5-4	TRBJ2-3	CASSLEVRRADTQYF
TRBV7-8	TRBJ2-7	CASSSMTSGYEQYF
TRBV18	TRBJ1-1	CASSPFASTDRLNTEAFF
TRBV7-3	TRBJ2-7	CASSQGAPGLAYEQYF
TRBV6-6	TRBJ1-3	CASRHPIGDSGNTIYF
TRBV2	TRBJ2-1	CASGLAGGPYGDEQFF
TRBV29-1	TRBJ2-2	CSVHWAMIPGELFF
TRBV5-1	TRBJ2-7	CASRPIGATAREQYF
TRBV27	TRBJ1-2	CATYSIMSNYGYTF
TRBV4-1	TRBJ1-1	CASSQEAGPHSPDRNTEAFF
TRBV7-9	TRBJ1-5	CASSLGTGAPNQPQHF
TRBV30	TRBJ1-6	CAWSPRTDLHF
TRBV6-5	TRBJ1-6	CATQVDPGGSPLHF
TRBV4-1	TRBJ1-1	CASSQEGTGNTEAFF
TRBV5-6	TRBJ2-3	CASSLALPRTQYF
TRBV19	TRBJ1-1	CASNLHPQAGEAFF
TRBV6-1	TRBJ2-3	CASSSGVGDTQYF
TRBV25-1	TRBJ1-3	CASSEPREINTIYF
TRBV28	TRBJ2-7	CASSLTGSSYEQYF
TRBV28	TRBJ2-7	CASSSPAEQYF
TRBV5-1	TRBJ2-7	CASSLAIAGDSYEQYF
TRBV5-1	TRBJ2-1	CASSRLQIDRTLVNEQFF
TRBV10-3	TRBJ2-7	CAIAGAYEQYF
TRBV27	TRBJ1-2	CASSLSGGGGRGGYTF
TRBV4-3	TRBJ2-3	CASSLQAPTDTQYF
TRBV28	TRBJ1-5	CASSDREDQPQHF
TRBV19	TRBJ1-6	CASSMRDSWNSPLHF
TRBV9	TRBJ1-4	CASSEGGGQEKLFF
TRBV18	TRBJ2-1	CASSPGGLREQFF
TRBV7-6	TRBJ2-5	CASSLATSGRETQYF
TRBV6-6	TRBJ1-6	CASTYEWNSPLHF
TRBV15	TRBJ1-2	CATSTPGQVAGYTF
TRBV5-6	TRBJ2-5	CASSLEQGQETQYF
TRBV18	TRBJ1-4	CASSPSTGREKLFF
TRBV30	TRBJ2-7	CASTRRTGISSYEQYF
TRBV4-3	TRBJ2-7	CASSQAWTILYEQYF
TRBV7-9	TRBJ1-1	CASSPDRGPRNTEAFF
TRBV5-5	TRBJ2-1	CASSWEGYNEQFF
TRBV7-2	TRBJ1-2	CASSFTPGQIYGYTF
TRBV9	TRBJ2-7	CASSVAWGDYEQYF
TRBV7-6	TRBJ2-7	CASSLVSEGSYEQYF
TRBV30	TRBJ2-5	CAWFKAGQGASQYF
TRBV4-3	TRBJ2-1	CASSPGPGTSTRYNEQFF
TRBV5-1	TRBJ2-7	CASSLVGDEQYF
TRBV28	TRBJ1-6	CASSLYGTGNSSPLHF
TRBV4-3	TRBJ1-4	CASSRTGGITNEKLFF
TRBV5-1	TRBJ1-1	CASSLPTENEAFF